Here is one T cell receptor beta chain with its context. The data belong to a study of glioma-infiltrating T cells after dendritic cell vaccination. The V end lost 5 bases, the J end lost 0 bases, and 11 bases lay between the germline ends. CDR1 and CDR2 (germline): SEHNR, FQNEAQ (reference sequence). The CDR3 totals 14 residues. Amplification used 60 V beta primers and 13 J beta primers. Profiled with immunoSEQ multiplex PCR; TCRdb holds only in-frame clones, not every one. The table lists roughly 100,000 clones, more than 70% of them singletons, with 2.5% to 3% in the top ten. Sample: blood, taken before dendritic cell vaccination. The chain uses TRBV7-9 and TRBJ2-7; weak D call: TRBD1 (7 bases). The sequence came from a human donor with glioblastoma. Here the CDR3 DNA reads TGTGCCAGCAGCCCGCGGGACAGCTCCTACGAGCAGTACTTC. Amino acid sequence: CASSPRDSSYEQYF.